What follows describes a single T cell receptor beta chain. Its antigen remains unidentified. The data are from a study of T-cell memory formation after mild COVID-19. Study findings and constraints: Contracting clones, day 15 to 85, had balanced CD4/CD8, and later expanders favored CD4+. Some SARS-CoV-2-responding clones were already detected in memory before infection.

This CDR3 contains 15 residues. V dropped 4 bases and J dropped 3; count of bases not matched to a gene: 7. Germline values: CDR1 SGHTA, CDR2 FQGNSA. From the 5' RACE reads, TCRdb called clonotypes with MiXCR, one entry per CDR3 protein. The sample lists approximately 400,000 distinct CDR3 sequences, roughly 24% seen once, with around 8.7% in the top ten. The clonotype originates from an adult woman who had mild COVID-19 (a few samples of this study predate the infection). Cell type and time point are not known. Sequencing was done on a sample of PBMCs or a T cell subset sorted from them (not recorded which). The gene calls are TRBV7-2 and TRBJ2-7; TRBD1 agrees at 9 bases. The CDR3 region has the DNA TGTGCCAGCAGCTCAATGGGGACAGGGAGCTACGAGCAGTACTTC. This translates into CASSSMGTGSYEQYF.